This T cell receptor (beta chain) emerged from a study of OX40 agonist ivuxolimab in advanced cancers. Study context: Of mixed ages from about 20 to 90 and averaging 60 years, the group was roughly 83% male. General study findings and limits: Expanded clones tended on average to be more numerous among CD8+ T cells than CD4+.

Regarding this clone: Its target is unknown.

Trimming removed 5 bases from V and 6 bases from J, with 19 bases in between. Germline V gene sequence: CDR1 SQVTM, CDR2 ANQGSEA. The CDR3 extends over 14 amino acids. Sequencing used immunoSEQ multiplex PCR; TCRdb keeps in-frame clones, though not all of them. The sample yields tens of thousands of clones, more than 75% seen once. The sequence came from an adult with an advanced solid tumor such as melanoma, head and neck, liver or kidney cancer. The input for sequencing was CD4+ or CD8+ T cells sorted from blood, taken in a trial of the OX40 agonist ivuxolimab. The chain employs TRBV29-1 and TRBJ1-1; possibly TRBD1 for D (6 bases). The CDR3 sequence is CSVPPRGGRAEAFF. CDR3 DNA sequence: TGCAGCGTTCCCCCGAGGGGGGGACGGGCTGAAGCTTTCTTT. Combining the CDR3 with reference TRBV29-1 and TRBJ1-1 gives the whole variable domain SAVISQKPSRDICQRGTSLTIQCQVDSQVTMMFWYRQQPGQSLTLIATANQGSEATYESGFVIDKFPISRPNLTFSTLTVSNMSPEDSSIYLCSVPPRGGRAEAFFGQGTRLTVV.